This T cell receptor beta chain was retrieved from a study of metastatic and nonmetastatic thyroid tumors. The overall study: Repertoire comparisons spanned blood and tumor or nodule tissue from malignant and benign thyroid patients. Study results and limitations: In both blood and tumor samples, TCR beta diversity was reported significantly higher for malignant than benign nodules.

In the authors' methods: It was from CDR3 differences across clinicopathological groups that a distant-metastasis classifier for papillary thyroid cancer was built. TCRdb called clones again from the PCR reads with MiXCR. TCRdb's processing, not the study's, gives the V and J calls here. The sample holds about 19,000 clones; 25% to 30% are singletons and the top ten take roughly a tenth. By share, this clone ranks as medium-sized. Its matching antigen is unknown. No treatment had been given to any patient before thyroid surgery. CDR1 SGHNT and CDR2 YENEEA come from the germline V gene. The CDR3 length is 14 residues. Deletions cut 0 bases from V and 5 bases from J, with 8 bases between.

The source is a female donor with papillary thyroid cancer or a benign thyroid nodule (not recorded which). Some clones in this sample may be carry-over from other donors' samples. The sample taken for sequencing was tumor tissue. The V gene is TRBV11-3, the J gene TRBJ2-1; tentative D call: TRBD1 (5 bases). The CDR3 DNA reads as TGTGCCAGCAGCTTAGATCAGGGAAACAATGAGCAGTTCTTC. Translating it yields CASSLDQGNNEQFF.